What follows describes a single T cell receptor beta chain. Its cognate antigen has yet to be identified. One base away there is no much larger clone; base qualities are not given. The data stem from a study of blood T cell repertoires in COVID-19 (dated by TCRdb to the early 2020s). Broadly, across the study: The collaborator samples originated in the United States, Italy and Spain and spanned the acute and convalescent phases of COVID-19. The prospective study material was composed of cDNA or gDNA derived from T cells, B-cell-depleted T cells, or PBMCs. The dataset comprised deeply sampled blood TCRbeta repertoires from subjects exposed to, actively infected with, or recovered from COVID-19. A freely available public database, intended as a resource for researchers studying the immune response to SARS-CoV-2, is where the repertoires were released. Samples came from the ongoing ImmuneRACE study (first 160 participants) plus 1,254 subjects from 6 global collaborators. The sample metadata nearly always contained a de-identified subject ID, COVID-19 status, age in years and sex. Where HLA class I and class II types were available, the types were taken from metadata supplied by the sample provider, not from assay-based typing. What the research found in general, with its limitations: How much clinical and demographic metadata was included differed by source and by participant, and the metadata was provided uncurated.

Via the germline V gene, CDR1 is MNHEY and CDR2 SVGEGT. V and J lose 5 bases and 1 base, and a span of 17 bases separates them. The CDR3 measures 16 amino acids from cysteine to phenylalanine. The only DNA kept is the CDR3, 48 bases in frame from the first base. Participants in the prospective study were aged about 18 to 95 years, lived in about two dozen United States geographic areas, and enrolled through a virtual design. Cohort assignment in the prospective study relied on participant-reported clinical history from a screening survey and a study questionnaire. ImmuneRACE Cohort 3 recovered participants were defined by two consecutive negative NP/OP PCR tests, healthcare professional clearance, or symptom resolution. In the prospective study, mobile phlebotomists collected whole blood, serum and a nasopharyngeal or oropharyngeal swab from each participant. Over a roughly 2-month period, participants in the prospective study had the option of providing additional blood draws and questionnaires. Blood samples from the prospective study were shipped frozen or at room temperature prior to DNA extraction.

TCRbeta CDR3 regions were amplified from genomic DNA by means of the immunoSEQ Assay, a bias-controlled multiplex PCR. In the authors' own workflow: Within the assay, amplification of reference gene primers was used to estimate how many nucleated cells each sample contained. To quantify the absolute abundance of each unique TCRbeta CDR3 rearrangement, sequence reads were collapsed and filtered. For each sample, productive Simpson clonality was calculated as the square root of Simpson's diversity index across productive rearrangements. In its TCRdb copy, this immuneACCESS table keeps in-frame sequences only and misses some clones. Where compared with another copy, unresolved V genes explain less than half of these, and the others have no known cause. V, J and clone size were drawn from that table, and D and trimming were deduced from the DNA. A total of about 320,000 clones appear in this sample, about 90% of them only once. The ten largest clones take up 5.5% to 7% of the sample.

The chain links TRBV6-2 or TRBV6-3 with TRBJ1-1, and perhaps TRBD1 as D gene, on 5 matching bases. The receptor's source is a woman under 40 who had recovered from COVID-19. Sequencing was performed on PBMCs or T cells enriched from blood (not recorded which). The CDR3 region has the sequence CASSTWATGPNTEAFF. The DNA sequence is given as TGTGCCAGCAGTACCTGGGCCACAGGACCGAACACTGAAGCTTTCTTT.